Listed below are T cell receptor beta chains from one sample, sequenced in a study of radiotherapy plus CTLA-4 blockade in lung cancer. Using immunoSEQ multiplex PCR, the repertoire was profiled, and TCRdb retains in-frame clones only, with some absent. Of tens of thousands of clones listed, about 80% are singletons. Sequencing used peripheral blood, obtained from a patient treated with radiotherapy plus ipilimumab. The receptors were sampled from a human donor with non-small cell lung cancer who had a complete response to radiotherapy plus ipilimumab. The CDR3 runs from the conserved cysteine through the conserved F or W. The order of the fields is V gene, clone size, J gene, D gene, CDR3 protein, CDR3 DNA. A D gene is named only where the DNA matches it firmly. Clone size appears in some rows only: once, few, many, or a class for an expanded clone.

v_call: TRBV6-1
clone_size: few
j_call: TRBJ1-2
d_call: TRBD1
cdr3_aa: CASSGTGSGYGYTF
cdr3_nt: TGTGCCAGCAGCGGGACAGGGTCGGGCTATGGCTACACCTTC

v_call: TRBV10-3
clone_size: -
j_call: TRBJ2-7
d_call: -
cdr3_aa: CAISDGRISEQYF
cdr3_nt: TGTGCCATCAGTGATGGCAGGATCTCCGAGCAGTACTTC

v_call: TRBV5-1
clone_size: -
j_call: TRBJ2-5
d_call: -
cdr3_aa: CASRQEQETQYF
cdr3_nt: TGCGCCAGCCGACAGGAACAAGAGACCCAGTACTTC

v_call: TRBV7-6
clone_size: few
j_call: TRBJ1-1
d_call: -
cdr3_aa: CASSPGTERIEAFF
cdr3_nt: TGTGCCAGCAGCCCGGGGACGGAAAGAATTGAAGCTTTCTTT

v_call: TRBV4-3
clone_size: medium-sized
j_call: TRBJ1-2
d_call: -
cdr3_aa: CASSQDYTGSIRRGYTF
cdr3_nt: TGCGCCAGCAGCCAAGATTATACGGGGTCTATCAGACGGGGCTACACCTTC

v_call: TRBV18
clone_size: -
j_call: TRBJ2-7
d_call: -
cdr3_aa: CASSIQQKEQYF
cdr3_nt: TGTGCCAGCTCCATCCAACAGAAAGAGCAGTACTTC

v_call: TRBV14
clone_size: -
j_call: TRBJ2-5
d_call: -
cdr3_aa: CASSHGTRAGQTQYF
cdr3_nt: TGTGCCAGCAGCCACGGAACACGGGCAGGGCAGACCCAGTACTTC

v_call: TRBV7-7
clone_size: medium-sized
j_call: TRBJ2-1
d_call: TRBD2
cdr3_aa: CASSQSGGSYNEQFF
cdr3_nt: TGTGCTAGCAGCCAAAGCGGGGGCTCCTACAATGAGCAGTTCTTC

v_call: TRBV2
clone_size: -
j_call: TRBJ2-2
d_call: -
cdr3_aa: CASSPRRRANTGELFF
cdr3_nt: TGTGCCAGCAGTCCTCGTCGTAGGGCGAACACCGGGGAGCTGTTTTTT

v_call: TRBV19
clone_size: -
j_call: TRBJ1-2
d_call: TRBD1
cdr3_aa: CASRGDRGRGYTF
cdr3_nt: TGTGCCAGTAGGGGGGACAGGGGGCGAGGCTACACCTTC

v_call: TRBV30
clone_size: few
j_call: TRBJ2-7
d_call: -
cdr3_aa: CAWGRRSFEQYF
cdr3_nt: TGTGCCTGGGGACGGCGATCCTTTGAGCAGTACTTC

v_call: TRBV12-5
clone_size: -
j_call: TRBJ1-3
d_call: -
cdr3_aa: CASGRDFTSGNTIYF
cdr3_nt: TGTGCTAGTGGACGGGACTTTACCTCTGGAAACACCATATATTTT

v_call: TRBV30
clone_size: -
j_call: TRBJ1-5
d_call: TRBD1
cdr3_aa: CAWSLPGGKSAAQHF
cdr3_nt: TGTGCCTGGAGCCTCCCAGGGGGTAAATCAGCGGCCCAGCATTTT

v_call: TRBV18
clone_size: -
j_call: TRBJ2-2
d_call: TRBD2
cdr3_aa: CASQRDYRTGELFF
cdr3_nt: TGTGCCAGCCAACGGGACTACCGCACCGGGGAGCTGTTTTTT

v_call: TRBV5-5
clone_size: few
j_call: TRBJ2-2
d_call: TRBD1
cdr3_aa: CASSPWTGEDTGELFF
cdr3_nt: TGTGCCAGCAGCCCCTGGACAGGGGAGGACACCGGGGAGCTGTTTTTT

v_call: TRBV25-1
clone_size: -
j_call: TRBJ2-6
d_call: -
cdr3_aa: CASSVHSGANVLTF
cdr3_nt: TGTGCCAGCAGTGTGCACTCTGGGGCCAACGTCCTGACTTTC

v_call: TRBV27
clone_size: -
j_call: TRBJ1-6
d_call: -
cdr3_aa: CASSFYGFSPLHF
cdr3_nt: TGTGCCAGCAGTTTCTACGGGTTTTCACCCCTCCACTTT

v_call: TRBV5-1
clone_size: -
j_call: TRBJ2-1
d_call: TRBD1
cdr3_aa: CASSSPLSGTGGNNNEQFF
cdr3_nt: TGCGCCAGCAGCTCGCCCCTATCCGGGACAGGGGGAAACAATAATGAGCAGTTCTTC

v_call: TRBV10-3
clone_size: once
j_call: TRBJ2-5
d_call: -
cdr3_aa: CAISEPRTETQYF
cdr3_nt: TGTGCCATCAGTGAGCCTCGGACGGAGACCCAGTACTTC

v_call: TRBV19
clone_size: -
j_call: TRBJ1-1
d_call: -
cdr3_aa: CASSKQGVNTEAFF
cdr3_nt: TGTGCCAGTAGTAAACAGGGCGTGAACACTGAAGCTTTCTTT

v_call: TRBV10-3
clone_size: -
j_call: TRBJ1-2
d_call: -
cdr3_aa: CAISGGGGYTF
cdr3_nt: TGTGCCATCAGTGGAGGCGGGGGCTACACCTTC

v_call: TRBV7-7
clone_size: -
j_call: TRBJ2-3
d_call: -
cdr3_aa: CASSRDSSPTDTQYF
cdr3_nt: TGTGCTAGCAGCCGGGACTCGAGCCCCACAGATACGCAGTATTTT

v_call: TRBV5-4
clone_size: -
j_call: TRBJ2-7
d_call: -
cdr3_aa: CASSYDRQGGEQYF
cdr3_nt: TGTGCCAGCAGCTACGATCGACAGGGAGGCGAGCAGTACTTC

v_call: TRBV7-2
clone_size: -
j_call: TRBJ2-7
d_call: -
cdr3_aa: CASSPPEGKQYF
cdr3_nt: TGTGCCAGCAGCCCCCCGGAAGGGAAGCAGTACTTC

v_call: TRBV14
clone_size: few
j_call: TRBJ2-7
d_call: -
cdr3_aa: CASSRIRVKYYEQYF
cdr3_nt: TGTGCCAGCAGCCGAATTAGGGTCAAATACTACGAGCAGTACTTC

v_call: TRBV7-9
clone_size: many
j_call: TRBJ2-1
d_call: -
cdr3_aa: CASDPPRNEQFF
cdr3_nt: TGTGCCAGCGACCCCCCCCGCAATGAGCAGTTCTTC

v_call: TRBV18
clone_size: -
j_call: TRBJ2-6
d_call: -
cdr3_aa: CASSPPTSGSGANVLTF
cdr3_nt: TGTGCCAGCTCACCACCGACTTCGGGGAGCGGGGCCAACGTCCTGACTTTC

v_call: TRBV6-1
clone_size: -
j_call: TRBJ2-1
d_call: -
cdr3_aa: CASSAPGQLNNEQFF
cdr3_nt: TGTGCCAGCAGTGCCCCGGGACAATTAAACAATGAGCAGTTCTTC

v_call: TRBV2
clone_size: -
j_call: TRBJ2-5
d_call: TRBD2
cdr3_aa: CASRGLAGGLQETQYF
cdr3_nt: TGTGCCAGCAGGGGACTAGCGGGAGGGCTCCAAGAGACCCAGTACTTC

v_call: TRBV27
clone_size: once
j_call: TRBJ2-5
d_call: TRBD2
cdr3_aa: CASRLAGLQETQYF
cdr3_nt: TGTGCCAGCAGACTAGCGGGGCTCCAAGAGACCCAGTACTTC

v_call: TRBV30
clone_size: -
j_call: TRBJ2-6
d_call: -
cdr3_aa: CAWTISGANVLTF
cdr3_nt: TGTGCCTGGACGATCTCTGGGGCCAACGTCCTGACTTTC

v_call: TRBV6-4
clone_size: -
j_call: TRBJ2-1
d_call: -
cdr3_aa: CASSDSLGNEQFF
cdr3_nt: TGTGCCAGCAGTGACTCCCTCGGCAATGAGCAGTTCTTC

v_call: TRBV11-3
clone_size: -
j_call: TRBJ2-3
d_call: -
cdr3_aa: CASSLERGDPQYF
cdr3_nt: TGTGCCAGCAGCTTAGAAAGGGGGGACCCGCAGTATTTT